This TCR beta chain was sequenced for a study of blood T cell repertoires in COVID-19. Study at large: There were acute and convalescent COVID-19 samples, and they came from the United States, Italy and Spain. T cells, B-cell-depleted T cells, or PBMCs provided the cDNA or gDNA that served as material.

Original processing notes: Scientists estimated how many nucleated cells there were by amplifying reference gene primers. Sequencing was performed with immunoSEQ multiplex PCR; in TCRdb, only in-frame clones are kept and a portion is missing. Clone size and the V and J calls come from that table; the DNA yielded D and trimming. Of about 44,000 clones listed, 75% to 90% are singletons. With 7 bases clipped from V and 2 bases from J, the junction kept 14 bases outside the gene matches. There are 17 residues in the CDR3. Germline values: CDR1 SGHVS, CDR2 FQNEAQ. What was sequenced was peripheral blood. This chain links TRBV7-8 with TRBJ2-3; 8 bases are shared with TRBD1. The TCR originated in a woman between 40 and 50 years old with acute or convalescent COVID-19. DNA for the CDR3: TGTGCCAGCACCATGCCACTACGGGACAGGACCACAGATACGCAGTATTTT. It translates to CASTMPLRDRTTDTQYF. Supplemented by reference TRBV7-8 and TRBJ2-3, the full variable domain reads GAGVSQSPRYKVAKRGQDVALRCDPISGHVSLFWYQQALGQGPEFLTYFQNEAQLDKSGLPSDRFFAERPEGSVSTLKIQRTQQEDSAVYLCASTMPLRDRTTDTQYFGPGTRLTVL.